Sequencing of this TCR beta chain was carried out in a study of T-cell reconstitution after alpha-beta-depleted transplantation in children (dated by TCRdb to between 2015 and 2016). With regard to the full study: T-cell immune reconstitution after TCRalphabeta/CD19-depleted allogeneic hematopoietic cell transplantation in children was quantitatively tracked in the study by means of TCR repertoire profiling. Results the study describes overall, beyond this receptor: Hyperexpanded clone frequencies declined over subsequent months; after one year, T-cell counts and TCRbeta diversity were mostly attributed to newly produced T cells. The high TCRbeta diversity at day 60 in some patients was ascribed to recipient T cells and intrathymic progenitors that had survived conditioning. About two months after transplant, the apparently early recovery of alphabetaT-cell counts reportedly depended on just several hundred clones that had expanded rapidly and came from non-depleted graft cells.

This clonotype was counted only a few times. What this receptor recognizes is not known. Per-base qualities were not stored, and no clone one base away is much larger. The germline V gene (reference sequence) sets CDR1 to SGHNT and CDR2 to YYREEE. V was cut back by 1 base and J by 3 bases, leaving a gap of 7 bases between them. Inclusive of the bounding cysteine and phenylalanine, the CDR3 is 13 residues long. CDR3 DNA only is kept here, 39 bases in frame from base 1. Receptor libraries were prepared by PCR. TCRdb lists the instrument as Illumina HiSeq 2500. TCR libraries were prepared with molecular barcoding, using unique molecular identifiers to normalize TCRbeta repertoire quantification. TCRdb itself trimmed the public reads at Q25 with fastp, ran MiXCR and retained productive beta chains. Rows are combined by CDR3 protein, so each entry shows the most common genes and DNA. This sample lists about 490,000 distinct CDR3 sequences; approximately 10% were detected once. The top ten hold around 2% of the sample.

This specimen's treatment or condition label, per the study, means: allogeneic hematopoietic cell transplantation with graft depleted of TCRalphabeta T cells and CD19 B cells. The transplant recipients were children given TCRalphabeta/CD19-depleted allogeneic hematopoietic cell grafts. The chain is encoded by TRBV5-4 joined to TRBJ2-5; a confident D gene designation cannot be given. The receptor's source is a child aged 2 to 10 with inherited bone marrow failure, due to receive a stem cell transplant. The source was PBMCs, collected before TCRalphabeta/CD19-depleted stem cell transplant. At the DNA level, the sequence is TGTGCCAGCAGCTTGCCGCAGGAAGAGACCCAGTACTTC. This yields the protein CASSLPQEETQYF.